The clone carrying this T cell receptor beta chain appeared many times. These data come from a study of identical twins. Trimming pared 2 bases from V and 5 bases from J, leaving 2 bases between. Germline V lookup: CDR1 MNHEY, CDR2 SVGAGI. The CDR3 extends over 11 amino acids. TCRdb independently ran MiXCR on the 5' RACE reads; one entry per CDR3 protein. There are roughly 700,000 distinct CDR3 sequences in the sample; about 9.4% occur only once, and 0.8% to 1% lies in the top ten. A further study also used this sample, focusing on yellow fever vaccine responses in identical twins.

The TCR comes from a young woman in good health. The sequenced material came from PBMCs. The chain joins TRBV6-5 to TRBJ2-3; no clear D. The CDR3 DNA sequence: TGTGCCAGCAGTTACAAAGATACGCAGTATTTT. This translates into CASSYKDTQYF.